This T cell receptor beta chain was observed in a study of shared clonotypes between healthy human individuals. As for the study in general: Participating donors consisted of two women and a few men aged 18 to 49. Study-level findings and limits: Among several donors, roughly 5% of naive CD4 clonotypes were found in common. Relative to clonotypes present in all four donors, those not shared had lower generation probabilities.

About this clone: What it recognizes is unknown.

TCRdb's copy holds only in-frame clones and misses some; the assay was immunoSEQ multiplex PCR. The sample holds around 940,000 clones, 76% seen once. The V and J ends lost 7 bases and 10 bases respectively, with 23 bases between them. This CDR3 is built from 16 residues. Germline V gene sequence: CDR1 MNHNY, CDR2 SVGAGI (reference sequence). The J gene is TRBJ1-6, the V gene TRBV6-6; perhaps TRBD1 as D (5 bases). The clonotype originates from a young man in good health. The sequenced sample consisted of memory CD4+ T cells sorted from blood. As for subset: CD45RA-negative fraction. The CDR3 reads CASTLQPRQGNSPLHF. The CDR3 DNA sequence: TGTGCCAGCACCCTTCAGCCACGGCAGGGAAACTCACCCCTCCACTTT.